The rows below give T cell receptor beta chains drawn from one sample of a study of beta chain features in type 1 diabetes. Assay used: immunoSEQ multiplex PCR; TCRdb lists only in-frame clones, some missing. This table has approximately 240,000 clones, roughly 16% appearing once. The material sequenced was naive CD4+ T cells from blood. These receptors were obtained from a man aged 25 to 45 with type 1 diabetes. CDR3s include the opening cysteine and the closing phenylalanine or tryptophan. A D gene is named only where the DNA matches it firmly. Clone size is not always given. Where it is, it says once, few, many or a class for expanded clones.

v_gene	abundance	d_gene	j_gene	CDR3nt	CDR3aa
TRBV29-1	few	-	TRBJ1-5	TGCAGCGTTCTAACAGGGACTAGCAATCAGCCCCAGCATTTT	CSVLTGTSNQPQHF
TRBV1	few	-	TRBJ2-7	TGCACCAGCTCAAGCTGGCTAGGCTACGAGCAGTACTTC	CTSSSWLGYEQYF
TRBV7-2	-	-	TRBJ2-5	TGTGCCAGCAGCTTAGACTCCCTCGGCGGGATTAGGGAGACCCAGTACTTC	CASSLDSLGGIRETQYF
TRBV7-2	few	-	TRBJ1-3	TGTGCCAGCAGCTTAGCGTCCTTTGGAAACACCATATATTTT	CASSLASFGNTIYF
TRBV29-1	-	-	TRBJ1-4	TGCAGCGCTCAGATAGGTCAACGGGAAAAACTGTTTTTT	CSAQIGQREKLFF
TRBV29-1	few	-	TRBJ2-3	TGCAGCGTTGGAACAGGAGGGACAGATACGCAGTATTTT	CSVGTGGTDTQYF
TRBV19	-	-	TRBJ2-7	TGTGCCAGTAGTATAGAACGCATTTCCTACGAGCAGTACTTC	CASSIERISYEQYF
TRBV5-6	-	-	TRBJ2-3	TGTGCCAGCAGCTTGGGCAGGTCCACAGATACGCAGTATTTT	CASSLGRSTDTQYF
TRBV23-1	few	TRBD1	TRBJ1-1	TGCGCCAGCAGTCCCATCAGGGGGGACAGGGGCACTGAAGCTTTCTTT	CASSPIRGDRGTEAFF
TRBV30	-	-	TRBJ2-1	TGTGCCTGGATGTGGGGGAGGTCATACAATGAGCAGTTCTTC	CAWMWGRSYNEQFF
TRBV4-2	-	-	TRBJ2-5	TGTGCCAGCAGCCAAGGAATAGCGGACCAAGAGACCCAGTACTTC	CASSQGIADQETQYF
TRBV10-3	-	-	TRBJ2-5	TGTGCCATCAGTGAGTTGGAGACCCAGTACTTC	CAISELETQYF
TRBV6-6	few	TRBD2	TRBJ2-7	TGTGCCAGCAGCCGGGGAGGGAGCGACGAGCAGTACTTC	CASSRGGSDEQYF
TRBV27	-	-	TRBJ2-3	TGTGCCAGCAGTGACCCAGGGTCAGATACGCAGTATTTT	CASSDPGSDTQYF
TRBV6-6	few	-	TRBJ2-3	TGTGCCAGCAGGAAACGGGCAGGGGACACAGATACGCAGTATTTT	CASRKRAGDTDTQYF
TRBV7-2	few	-	TRBJ2-1	TGTGCCAGCAGCTTGGCCGATAGCTCCTACAATGAGCAGTTCTTC	CASSLADSSYNEQFF
TRBV29-1	-	-	TRBJ2-5	TGCAGCGCAACCAGCGTAGAAGTTTGGGTGGGGAAAGAGACCCAGTACTTC	CSATSVEVWVGKETQYF
TRBV7-7	-	-	TRBJ2-5	TGTGCTAGCAGCTCTGGGGCAGGCCAAGAGACCCAGTACTTC	CASSSGAGQETQYF
TRBV7-2	-	-	TRBJ2-5	TGTGCCAGCAGCCCCTCGTGGGGAGGAGCGGAGACCCAGTACTTC	CASSPSWGGAETQYF
TRBV20-1	-	-	TRBJ2-4	TGCAGTGCCAAATCCAACATTCAGTACTTC	CSAKSNIQYF
TRBV5-6	-	TRBD1	TRBJ2-1	TGTGCCAGCAGCTTGGTGGGACAGAGCTCCTACAATGAGCAGTTCTTC	CASSLVGQSSYNEQFF
TRBV10-3	few	-	TRBJ2-2	TGTGCCATCAGTGCGCCGGGATCCGGGGAGCTGTTTTTT	CAISAPGSGELFF
TRBV29-1	few	-	TRBJ1-5	TGCAGCGTTGCCGGGACTGCTGATAGCAATCAGCCCCAGCATTTT	CSVAGTADSNQPQHF
TRBV27	-	-	TRBJ1-1	TGTGCCAGCAGTTTAGGGGGGGCGCGGATGAACACTGAAGCTTTCTTT	CASSLGGARMNTEAFF
TRBV2	-	-	TRBJ1-2	TGTGCCGAACAGCTTAACTATGGCTACACCTTC	CAEQLNYGYTF
TRBV5-1	few	-	TRBJ2-5	TGCGCCAGCAGCTTGACGGGGGCACTCCAAGAGACCCAGTACTTC	CASSLTGALQETQYF
TRBV21-1	few	-	TRBJ2-4	TGTGCCAGCAGCACCCGAGACCGGGGCTTAGCCAAAAACATTCAGTACTTC	CASSTRDRGLAKNIQYF
TRBV10-3	few	-	TRBJ2-7	TGTGCCATCAGTGATCAGGGGACTGACGAGCAGTACTTC	CAISDQGTDEQYF
TRBV29-1	-	TRBD1	TRBJ1-1	TGCAGCGCCGAGTCCGGGACAGGGGCTGAAGCTTTCTTT	CSAESGTGAEAFF
TRBV6-5	-	TRBD1	TRBJ2-7	TGTGCCAGCAGTTACTCTGGACAGGGCGCCTACGAGCAGTACTTC	CASSYSGQGAYEQYF
TRBV18	few	TRBD1	TRBJ1-2	TGTGCCAGCTCACCAGACAGGGGAAGTGTGAATGGCTACACCTTC	CASSPDRGSVNGYTF
TRBV9	-	-	TRBJ1-2	TGTGCCAGCAGCGGTAGAAAAGAGCTTACATACTATGGCTACACCTTC	CASSGRKELTYYGYTF
TRBV7-2	few	-	TRBJ2-3	TGTGCCAGCAGCTTAGACCCGCCAGATACGCAGTATTTT	CASSLDPPDTQYF
TRBV4-1	few	-	TRBJ2-5	TGCGCCAGCAGCCAGGTCACCGCCGGGACAAGACAAGAGACCCAGTACTTC	CASSQVTAGTRQETQYF
TRBV18	few	-	TRBJ2-3	TGTGCCAGCTCACCACGAGAAGGGACAGATACGCAGTATTTT	CASSPREGTDTQYF
TRBV19	few	-	TRBJ2-1	TGTGCCAGTAGCCTGACCTACAATGAGCAGTTCTTC	CASSLTYNEQFF
TRBV28	-	-	TRBJ1-2	TGTGCCAGCAGTTTAATGAGCTATGGCTACACCTTC	CASSLMSYGYTF
TRBV7-9	-	-	TRBJ1-2	TGTGCCAGCAGCTTCAGAAGTCGGGAGCATGGCTACACCTTC	CASSFRSREHGYTF
TRBV15	few	TRBD1	TRBJ2-6	TGTGCCACCAGCAGGCCGGGACAGGGCCCACAAACTGGGGCCAACGTCCTGACTTTC	CATSRPGQGPQTGANVLTF
TRBV14	few	-	TRBJ1-2	TGTGCCAGCAGCCAGCCGGGGGGCGGTGGCTACACCTTC	CASSQPGGGGYTF
TRBV6-5	few	TRBD1	TRBJ2-7	TGTGCCAGCAGGTCGGGACAGGGGTCCTACGAGCAGTACTTC	CASRSGQGSYEQYF
TRBV23-1	few	-	TRBJ2-7	TGCGCCAGCAGTCACCACGTGGGACGGACCTACGAGCAGTACTTC	CASSHHVGRTYEQYF
TRBV7-9	-	TRBD2	TRBJ2-3	TGTGCCAGCCAGTTTAGCGGGAGGGCCACAGATACGCAGTATTTT	CASQFSGRATDTQYF
TRBV19	-	TRBD1	TRBJ2-1	TGTGCCAGTAGAAAGACCGGGACAGGGTGGAATGAGCAGTTCTTC	CASRKTGTGWNEQFF
TRBV29-1	-	-	TRBJ2-1	TGCAGCGTTGAATTTTGGATTACAGGCACACTCAGCTCCTACAATGAGCAGTTCTTC	CSVEFWITGTLSSYNEQFF
TRBV5-1	-	TRBD1	TRBJ2-5	TGCGCCAGCAGCTTGCCCCCCCCAGGGGGAGAGACCCAGTACTTC	CASSLPPPGGETQYF
TRBV5-1	-	-	TRBJ2-5	TGCGCCAGCAGCTCACAAGGTGGAGAGACCCAGTACTTC	CASSSQGGETQYF
TRBV7-6	-	TRBD1	TRBJ2-5	TGTGCCAGCAGCTTAACGGGACAGGGATCTTTGTACCAAGAGACCCAGTACTTC	CASSLTGQGSLYQETQYF
TRBV7-9	few	-	TRBJ2-1	TGTGCCAGCAGCTTAGGGCGGACAGCATACAATGAGCAGTTCTTC	CASSLGRTAYNEQFF
TRBV19	-	-	TRBJ2-1	TGTGCCAGTACCTTTGGAAGGGATTATGAGCAGTTCTTC	CASTFGRDYEQFF
TRBV15	few	-	TRBJ2-2	TGTGCCACCAGCAGAGGAGGGCAGGGCCCGAACACCGGGGAGCTGTTTTTT	CATSRGGQGPNTGELFF
TRBV11-2	few	TRBD2	TRBJ2-2	TGTGCCAGCAGCTTAGTACTAGCGCTTAACACCGGGGAGCTGTTTTTT	CASSLVLALNTGELFF
TRBV7-2	-	TRBD2	TRBJ2-1	TGTGCCAGCAGCTTCGTAATCTTAGCGGGAGGCAATGAGCAGTTCTTC	CASSFVILAGGNEQFF
TRBV9	-	-	TRBJ1-2	TGTGCCAGCAGCGTAGAGAGGGGTGGCTACACCTTC	CASSVERGGYTF